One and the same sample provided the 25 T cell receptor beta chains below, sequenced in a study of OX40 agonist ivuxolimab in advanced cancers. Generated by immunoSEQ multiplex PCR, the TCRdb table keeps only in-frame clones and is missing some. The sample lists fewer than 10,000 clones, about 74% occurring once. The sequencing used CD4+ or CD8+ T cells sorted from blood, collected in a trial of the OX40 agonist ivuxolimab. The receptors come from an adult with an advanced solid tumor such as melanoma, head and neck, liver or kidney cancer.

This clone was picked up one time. CDR3 amino acids: CASSQGLAPEQYF. The CDR3 DNA reads as TGTGCCAGCAGCCAGGGACTAGCGCCCGAGCAGTACTTC. This sequence joins TRBV5-4 and TRBJ2-7; 10 bases align to TRBD2. J lost 6 bases, V lost 4 bases, and 4 bases had no gene match. The CDR3 length is 13 residues. Looked up from germline, CDR1 is SGHNT and CDR2 is YYREEE (reference sequence).

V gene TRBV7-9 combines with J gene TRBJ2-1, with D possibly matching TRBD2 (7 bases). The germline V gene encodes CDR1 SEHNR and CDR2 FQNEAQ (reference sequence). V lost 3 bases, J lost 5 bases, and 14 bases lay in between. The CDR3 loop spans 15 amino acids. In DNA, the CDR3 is TGTGCCAGCAGCTTGTTGCCGGGGGGCCACAATGAGCAGTTCTTC. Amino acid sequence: CASSLLPGGHNEQFF. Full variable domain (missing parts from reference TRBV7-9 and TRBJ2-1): DTGVSQNPRHKITKRGQNVTFRCDPISEHNRLYWYRQTLGQGPEFLTYFQNEAQLEKSRLLSDRFSAERPKGSFSTLEIQRTEQGDSAMYLCASSLLPGGHNEQFFGPGTRLTVL.

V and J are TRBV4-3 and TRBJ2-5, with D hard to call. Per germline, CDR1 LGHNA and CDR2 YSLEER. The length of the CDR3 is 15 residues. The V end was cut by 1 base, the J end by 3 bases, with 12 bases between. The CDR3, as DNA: TGCGCCAGCAGCCAAGGTCTCAGGCGAGAAGAGACCCAGTACTTC. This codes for CASSQGLRREETQYF.

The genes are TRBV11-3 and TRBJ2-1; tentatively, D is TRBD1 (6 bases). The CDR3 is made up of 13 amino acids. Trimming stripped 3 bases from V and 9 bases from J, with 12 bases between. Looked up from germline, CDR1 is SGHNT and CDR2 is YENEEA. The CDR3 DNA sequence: TGTGCCAGCAGCTTCACAGGGTCCCGTGAGCAGTTCTTC. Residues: CASSFTGSREQFF.

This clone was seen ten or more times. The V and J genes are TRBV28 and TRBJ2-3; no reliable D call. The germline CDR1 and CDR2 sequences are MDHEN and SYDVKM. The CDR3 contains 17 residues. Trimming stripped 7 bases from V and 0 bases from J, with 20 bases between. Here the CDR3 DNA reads TGTGCCAGCACCCTCTTCACAAGCTTGCGTAGCACAGATACGCAGTATTTT. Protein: CASTLFTSLRSTDTQYF.

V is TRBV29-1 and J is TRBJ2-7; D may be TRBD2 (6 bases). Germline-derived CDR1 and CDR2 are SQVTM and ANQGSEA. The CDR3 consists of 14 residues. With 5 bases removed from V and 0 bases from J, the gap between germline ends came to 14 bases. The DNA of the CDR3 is TGCAGCGTTATGGGACTCTCCAGCTCCTACGAGCAGTACTTC. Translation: CSVMGLSSSYEQYF.

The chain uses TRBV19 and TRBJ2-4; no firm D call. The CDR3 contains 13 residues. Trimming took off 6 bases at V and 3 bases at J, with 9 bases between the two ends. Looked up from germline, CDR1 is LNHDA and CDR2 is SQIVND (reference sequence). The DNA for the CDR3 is TGTGCCAGTAGCATACCCAACAAAAACATTCAGTACTTC. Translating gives CASSIPNKNIQYF.

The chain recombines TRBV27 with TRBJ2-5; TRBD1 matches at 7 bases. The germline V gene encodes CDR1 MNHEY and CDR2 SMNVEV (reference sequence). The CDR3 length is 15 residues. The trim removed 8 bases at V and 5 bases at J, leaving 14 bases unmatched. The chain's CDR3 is CASAGSAQGWETQYF. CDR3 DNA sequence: TGTGCCAGCGCCGGATCAGCACAGGGGTGGGAGACCCAGTACTTC.

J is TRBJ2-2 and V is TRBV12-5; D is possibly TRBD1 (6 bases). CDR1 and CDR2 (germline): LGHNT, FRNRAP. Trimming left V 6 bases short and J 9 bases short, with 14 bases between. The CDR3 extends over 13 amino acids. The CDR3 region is CASGPPTGRELFF. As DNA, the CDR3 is TGTGCTAGTGGGCCTCCCACAGGGCGGGAGCTGTTTTTT.

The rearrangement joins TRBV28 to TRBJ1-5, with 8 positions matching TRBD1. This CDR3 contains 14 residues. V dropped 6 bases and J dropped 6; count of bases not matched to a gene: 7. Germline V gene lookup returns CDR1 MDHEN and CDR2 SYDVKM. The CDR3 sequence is CASRTGVNSQPQHF. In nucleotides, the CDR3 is TGTGCCAGCAGGACAGGGGTTAACAGTCAGCCCCAGCATTTT.

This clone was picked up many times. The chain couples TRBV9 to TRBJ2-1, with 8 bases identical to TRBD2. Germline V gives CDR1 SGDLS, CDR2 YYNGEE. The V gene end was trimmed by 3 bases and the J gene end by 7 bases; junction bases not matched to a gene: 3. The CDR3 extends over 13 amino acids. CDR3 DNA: TGTGCCAGCAGCGAGGGACTAGTGAATGAGCAGTTCTTC. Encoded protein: CASSEGLVNEQFF.

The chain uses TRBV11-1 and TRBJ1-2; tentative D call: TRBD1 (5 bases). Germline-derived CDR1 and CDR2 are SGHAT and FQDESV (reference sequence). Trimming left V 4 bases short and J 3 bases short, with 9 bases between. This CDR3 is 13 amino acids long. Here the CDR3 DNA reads TGTGCCAGCAGCTGGTCCAGGGACTATGGCTACACCTTC. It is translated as CASSWSRDYGYTF.

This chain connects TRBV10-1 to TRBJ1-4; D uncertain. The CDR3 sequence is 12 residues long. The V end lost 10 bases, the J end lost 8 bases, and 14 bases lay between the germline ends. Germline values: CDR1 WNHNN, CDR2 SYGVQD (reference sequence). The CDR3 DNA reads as TGCGCCACCCCCTTCGCCTGGGAAAAACTGTTTTTT. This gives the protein CATPFAWEKLFF.

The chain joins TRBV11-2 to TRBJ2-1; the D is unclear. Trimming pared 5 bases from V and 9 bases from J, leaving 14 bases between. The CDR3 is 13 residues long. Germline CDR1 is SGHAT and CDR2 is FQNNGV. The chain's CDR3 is CASSPGVNIEQFF. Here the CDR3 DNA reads TGTGCCAGCAGCCCGGGTGTGAATATTGAGCAGTTCTTC.

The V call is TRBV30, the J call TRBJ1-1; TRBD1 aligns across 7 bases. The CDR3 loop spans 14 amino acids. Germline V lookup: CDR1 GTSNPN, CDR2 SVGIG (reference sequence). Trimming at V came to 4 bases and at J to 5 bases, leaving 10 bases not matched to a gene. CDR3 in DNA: TGTGCCTGGATGACAGGGTCCGGAGTTACTGAAGCTTTCTTT. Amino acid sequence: CAWMTGSGVTEAFF.

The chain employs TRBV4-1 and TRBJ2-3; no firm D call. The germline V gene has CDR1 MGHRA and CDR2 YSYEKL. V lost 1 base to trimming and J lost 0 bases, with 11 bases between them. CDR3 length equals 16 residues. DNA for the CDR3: TGCGCCAGCAGCCAAGGATATGGATCTAGCACAGATACGCAGTATTTT. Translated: CASSQGYGSSTDTQYF.

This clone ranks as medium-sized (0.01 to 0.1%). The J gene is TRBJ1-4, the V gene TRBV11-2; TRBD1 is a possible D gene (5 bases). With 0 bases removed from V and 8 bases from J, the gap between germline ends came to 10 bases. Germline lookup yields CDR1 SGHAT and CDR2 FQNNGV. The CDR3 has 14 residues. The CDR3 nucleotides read TGTGCCAGCAGCTTAGATCTTGGGGCCGAAAAACTGTTTTTT. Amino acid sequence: CASSLDLGAEKLFF.

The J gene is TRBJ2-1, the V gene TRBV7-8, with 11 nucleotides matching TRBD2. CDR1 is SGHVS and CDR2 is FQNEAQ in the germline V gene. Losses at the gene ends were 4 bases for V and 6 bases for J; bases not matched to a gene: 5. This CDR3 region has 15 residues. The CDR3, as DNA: TGTGCCAGCAGCTCCCTAGCGGGGGGTCTCAATGAGCAGTTCTTC. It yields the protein CASSSLAGGLNEQFF.

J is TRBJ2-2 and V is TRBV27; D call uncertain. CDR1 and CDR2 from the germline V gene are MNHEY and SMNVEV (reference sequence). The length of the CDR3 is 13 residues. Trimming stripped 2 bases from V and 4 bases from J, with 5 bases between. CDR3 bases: TGTGCCAGCAGTTTAGGCGTCACCGGGGAGCTGTTTTTT. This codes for CASSLGVTGELFF.

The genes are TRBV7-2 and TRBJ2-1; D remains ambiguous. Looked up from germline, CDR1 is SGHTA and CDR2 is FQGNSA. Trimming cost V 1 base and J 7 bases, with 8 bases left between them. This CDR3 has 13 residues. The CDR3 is CASSLVSLNEQFF. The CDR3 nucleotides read TGTGCCAGCAGCTTAGTGTCGTTGAATGAGCAGTTCTTC.

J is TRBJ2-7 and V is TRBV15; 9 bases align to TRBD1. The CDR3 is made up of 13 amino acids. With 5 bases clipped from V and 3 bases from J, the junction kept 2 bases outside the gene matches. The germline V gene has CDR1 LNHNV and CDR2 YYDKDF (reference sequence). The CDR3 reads CATSGDRVYEQYF. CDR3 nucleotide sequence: TGTGCCACCAGCGGGGACAGGGTCTACGAGCAGTACTTC.

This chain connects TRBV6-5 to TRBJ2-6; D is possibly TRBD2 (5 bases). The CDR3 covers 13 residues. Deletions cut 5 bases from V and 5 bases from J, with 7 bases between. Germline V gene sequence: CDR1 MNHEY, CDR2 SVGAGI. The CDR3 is CASSLGRANVLTF. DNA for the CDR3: TGTGCCAGCAGTCTCGGGAGGGCCAACGTCCTGACTTTC.

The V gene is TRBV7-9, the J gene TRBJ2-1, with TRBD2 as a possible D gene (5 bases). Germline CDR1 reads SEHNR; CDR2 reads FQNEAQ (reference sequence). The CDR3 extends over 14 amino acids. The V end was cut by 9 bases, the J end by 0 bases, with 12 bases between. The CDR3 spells CASRAGSSYNEQFF. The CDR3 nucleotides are TGTGCCAGTCGCGCTGGGAGCTCCTACAATGAGCAGTTCTTC.

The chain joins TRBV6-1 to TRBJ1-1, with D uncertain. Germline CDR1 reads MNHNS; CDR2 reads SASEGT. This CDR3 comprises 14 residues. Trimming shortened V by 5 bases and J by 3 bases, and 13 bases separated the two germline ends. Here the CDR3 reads CASSPDGFYTEAFF. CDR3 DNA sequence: TGTGCCAGCAGTCCGGACGGGTTTTACACTGAAGCTTTCTTT.

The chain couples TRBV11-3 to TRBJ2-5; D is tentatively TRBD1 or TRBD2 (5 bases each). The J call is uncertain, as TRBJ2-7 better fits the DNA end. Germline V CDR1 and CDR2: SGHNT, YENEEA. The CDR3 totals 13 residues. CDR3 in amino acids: CAGESGQRYEQYF. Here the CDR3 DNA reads TGTGCCGGAGAATCGGGGCAGAGATACGAGCAGTACTTC.